The 14 T cell receptor beta chains below come from one sample, sequenced in a study of T cells in Graves' hyperthyroidism and ophthalmopathy. The CDR3 regions of TCR beta were amplified from RNA transcripts. HTBI primers were employed in a first-round RT-PCR of the TCR CDR3. One entry per CDR3 protein, called by TCRdb with MiXCR from the multiplex PCR reads. This table holds more than 650,000 distinct CDR3 sequences, 12% to 15% found once. What was sequenced was blood. The origin of the receptors is a woman aged 18-30 years with Graves' hyperthyroidism.

This clonotype was observed a handful of times. The chain combines TRBV12-3 or TRBV12-4 with TRBJ1-2; 7 bases line up with TRBD1. CDR3 length: 13 amino acids. V lost 5 bases to trimming and J lost 9 bases; unmatched junction nucleotides: 9. The CDR3, as DNA: TGTGCCAGCAGTCTTACAGGGGACATCAGCTACACCTTC. Its protein product is CASSLTGDISYTF.

V gene TRBV20-1 combines with J gene TRBJ2-7, with 10 bases fitting TRBD2. In germline, CDR1 is DFQATT, CDR2 SNEGSKA (reference sequence). The CDR3 length is 15 residues. With 3 bases clipped from V and 5 bases from J, the junction kept 10 bases outside the gene matches. The CDR3 nucleotides are TGCAGTGCTAGGCGCCCTAGCGGGAGTCGCCACGAGCAGTACTTC. Residues: CSARRPSGSRHEQYF.

This clonotype was observed a handful of times. The CDR3 coding sequence is TGTGCCACCAGCAAACTCACCGGGGAGCTGTTTTTT. Protein sequence: CATSKLTGELFF. This chain joins TRBV15 and TRBJ2-2; D is undetermined. CDR3 size: 12 residues. Germline CDR1 is LNHNV and CDR2 is YYDKDF (reference sequence). V was pared by 4 bases and J by 4 bases, with 4 bases between.

Comments on this clonotype: This could be a read error, since a much larger clone is one nucleotide away. A read error is likely, as this CDR3 ends without the conserved phenylalanine or tryptophan. This sequence joins TRBV4-1 and TRBJ1-5; D is uncertain. Trimming took 4 bases from V and 0 from J, leaving 10 bases between them. The length of the CDR3 is 15 residues. The germline CDR1 and CDR2 sequences are MGHRA and YSYEKL. The CDR3 is CASSPTAYSNQPQHL. In nucleotides, the CDR3 is TGCGCCAGCAGCCCGACCGCGTATAGCAATCAGCCCCAGCATCTT.

This clonotype has ten or more counts. This rearrangement joins TRBV20-1 to TRBJ1-1; 10 positions match TRBD1. The ends lost 1 base at V and 1 base at J; junction bases unmatched: 15. The CDR3 covers 19 residues. Germline-derived CDR1 and CDR2 are DFQATT and SNEGSKA (reference sequence). The CDR3 DNA follows: TGCAGTGCTAGAGCGGACAGGGGGGATTTCCAAGTATGGAACACTGAAGCTTTCTTT. Amino acids: CSARADRGDFQVWNTEAFF.

This clonotype was seen many times. The genes are TRBV5-5 and TRBJ1-1, with 7 bases matching TRBD1. CDR3 length equals 13 residues. The germline V gene has CDR1 SGHKS and CDR2 YYEKEE (reference sequence). The V and J ends lost 7 bases and 0 bases, in that order; junction bases with no gene match: 3. CDR3 loop: CASGRGLNTEAFF. The CDR3 coding sequence is TGTGCCAGCGGAAGGGGGCTGAACACTGAAGCTTTCTTT.

The chain combines TRBV7-9 with TRBJ2-1, with 9 bases fitting TRBD2. This CDR3 is 16 amino acids long. Germline V CDR1 and CDR2: SEHNR, FQNEAQ (reference sequence). J gave up 5 bases and V 1 base, and 6 bases lay outside the gene matches. The CDR3 nucleotides are TGTGCCAGCAGCTTAGAGCTAGCGGGAAGTCACAATGAGCAGTTCTTC. Its translation is CASSLELAGSHNEQFF.

This clonotype showed up just a few times. The rearrangement joins TRBV10-3 to TRBJ2-6; D tentatively fits TRBD1 or TRBD2 (5 bases each). Germline assignment: CDR1 ENHRY and CDR2 SYGVKD. The CDR3 is made up of 14 amino acids. Trimming stripped 9 bases from V and 1 base from J, with 10 bases between. The DNA of the CDR3 is TGTGCCATTTGGGACGGGTCTGGGGCCAACGTCCTGACTTTC. It yields the protein CAIWDGSGANVLTF.

This clonotype showed up many times. The chain uses TRBV18 and TRBJ2-3, with D possibly matching TRBD1 (5 bases). Germline V CDR1 and CDR2: KGHSH, LQKENI. The V and J ends lost 0 bases and 3 bases respectively, with 13 bases between them. The CDR3 is 16 amino acids. The CDR3 DNA follows: TGTGCCAGCTCACCACCCCCAGGGTTGGGGACAGATACGCAGTATTTT. It translates to CASSPPPGLGTDTQYF. Complete variable domain (other parts from reference TRBV18 and TRBJ2-3): NAGVMQNPRHLVRRRGQEARLRCSPMKGHSHVYWYRQLPEEGLKFMVYLQKENIIDESGMPKERFSAEFPKEGPSILRIQQVVRGDSAAYFCASSPPPGLGTDTQYFGPGTRLTVL.

The chain recombines TRBV19 with TRBJ1-5, with TRBD1 matching over 7 bases. CDR1 is LNHDA and CDR2 is SQIVND in the germline V gene (reference sequence). V was pared by 9 bases and J by 7 bases, with 9 bases of the junction left unmatched. There are 13 residues in the CDR3. CDR3 in amino acids: CASRDSLLQPQHF. CDR3 DNA: TGTGCCAGCCGGGACAGCCTTTTACAGCCCCAGCATTTT.

Ten or more counts support this clonotype. The CDR3 bases are TGTGCCAGCAGTTTATGGGGGGGCCTTACAGATACGCAGTATTTT. Encoded protein: CASSLWGGLTDTQYF. The V call is TRBV27, the J call TRBJ2-3, with D maybe TRBD2 (7 bases). From germline, CDR1 is MNHEY and CDR2 SMNVEV (reference sequence). This CDR3 spans 15 amino acids. The ends were cut back, 1 base at V and 3 bases at J, with 11 bases in the middle.

At least ten counts were recorded for this clonotype. J is TRBJ1-5 and V is TRBV28; no firm D call. Trimming pared 4 bases from V and 7 bases from J, leaving 8 bases between. Germline CDR1 and CDR2: MDHEN and SYDVKM. The CDR3 has 12 amino acids. CDR3 in amino acids: CASSWVGQPQHF. The CDR3 DNA follows: TGTGCCAGCAGTTGGGTTGGACAGCCCCAGCATTTT.

This chain joins TRBV7-3 and TRBJ2-7; D is possibly TRBD2 (6 bases). The CDR3 loop spans 15 amino acids. The V gene lost 0 bases and the J gene lost 5 bases, with 14 bases spanning the gap. Germline loops: CDR1 SGHTA, CDR2 FQGTGA. CDR3 DNA sequence: TGTGCCAGCAGCTTAACGGCGGCGGGATTTCACGAGCAGTACTTC. Protein: CASSLTAAGFHEQYF.

In the case of this clonotype: An end of the junction does not agree with germline; a read error may underlie this. V usage is TRBV29-1 and J usage is TRBJ2-1; 7 bases are a match to TRBD2. In germline, CDR1 is SQVTM, CDR2 ANQGSEA. The CDR3 is made up of 16 amino acids. This CDR3 is CSVTQLAASSYNEQLF. CDR3 DNA: TGCAGCGTTACACAGCTAGCGGCAAGCTCCTACAATGAGCAGCTCTTC.